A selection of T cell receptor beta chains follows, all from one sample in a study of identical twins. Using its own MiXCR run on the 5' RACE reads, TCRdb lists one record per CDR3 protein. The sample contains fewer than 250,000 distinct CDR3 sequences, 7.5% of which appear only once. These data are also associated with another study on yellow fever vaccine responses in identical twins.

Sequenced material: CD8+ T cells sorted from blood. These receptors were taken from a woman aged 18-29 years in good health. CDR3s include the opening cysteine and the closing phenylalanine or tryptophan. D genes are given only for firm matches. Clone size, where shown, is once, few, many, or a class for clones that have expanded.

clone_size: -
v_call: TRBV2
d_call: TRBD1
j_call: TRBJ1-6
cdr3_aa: CASSLGQGYSPLHF
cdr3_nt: TGTGCCAGCAGCCTCGGACAGGGGTATTCACCCCTCCACTTT

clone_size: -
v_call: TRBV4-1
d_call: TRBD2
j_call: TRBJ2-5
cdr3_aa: CASSQGGAGGPYETQYF
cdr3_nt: TGCGCCAGCAGCCAAGGCGGGGCGGGAGGGCCCTATGAGACCCAGTACTTC

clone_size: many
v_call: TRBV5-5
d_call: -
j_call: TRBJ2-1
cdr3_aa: CASSLDGFELYNEQFF
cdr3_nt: TGTGCCAGCAGCTTGGACGGCTTCGAGCTTTACAATGAGCAGTTCTTC

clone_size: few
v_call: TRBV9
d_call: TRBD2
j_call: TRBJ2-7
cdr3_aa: CASSVGGSGRVYEQYF
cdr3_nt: TGTGCCAGCAGCGTAGGGGGTAGCGGGAGGGTCTACGAGCAGTACTTC

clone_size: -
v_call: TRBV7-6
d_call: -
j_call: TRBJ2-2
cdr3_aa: CASSLSGGGELFF
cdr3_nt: TGTGCCAGCAGCTTATCCGGGGGCGGGGAGCTGTTTTTT

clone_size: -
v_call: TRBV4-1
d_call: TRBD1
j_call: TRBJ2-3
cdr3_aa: CASSQRPGQGVDTQYF
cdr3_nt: TGCGCCAGCAGCCAACGGCCGGGACAGGGGGTTGATACGCAGTATTTT

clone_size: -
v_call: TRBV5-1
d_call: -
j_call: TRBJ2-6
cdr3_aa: CASNLRDTVSGANVLTF
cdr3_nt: TGCGCCAGCAACCTCCGGGACACCGTCTCTGGGGCCAACGTCCTGACTTTC

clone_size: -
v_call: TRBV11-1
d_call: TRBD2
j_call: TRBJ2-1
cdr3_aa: CASSVVGLTSGKLEHEQFF
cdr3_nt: TGTGCCAGCAGCGTAGTGGGACTGACTAGCGGGAAGCTGGAACATGAGCAGTTCTTC

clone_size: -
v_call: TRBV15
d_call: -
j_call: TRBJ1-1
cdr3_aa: CATSRVFVVGENTEAFF
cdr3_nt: TGTGCCACCAGCAGAGTTTTTGTGGTTGGCGAGAACACTGAAGCTTTCTTT

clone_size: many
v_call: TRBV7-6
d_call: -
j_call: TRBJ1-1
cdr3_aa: CASSGQNTEAFF
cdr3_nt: TGTGCCAGCAGTGGACAGAACACTGAAGCTTTCTTT

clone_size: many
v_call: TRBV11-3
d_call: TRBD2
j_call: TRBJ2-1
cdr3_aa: CASSLGAGDEQFF
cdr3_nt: TGTGCCAGCAGCTTAGGGGCGGGAGATGAGCAGTTCTTC

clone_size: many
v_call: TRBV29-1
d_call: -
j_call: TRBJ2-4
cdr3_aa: CSVEVLDKNIQYF
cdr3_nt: TGCAGCGTTGAAGTACTAGACAAAAACATTCAGTACTTC

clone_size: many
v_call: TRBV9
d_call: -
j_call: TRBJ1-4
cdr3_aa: CASSATATNEKLFF
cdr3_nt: TGTGCCAGCAGCGCCACAGCTACTAATGAAAAACTGTTTTTT

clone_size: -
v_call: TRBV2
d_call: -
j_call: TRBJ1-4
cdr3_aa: CASSGGQRHEKLFF
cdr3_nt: TGTGCCAGCAGCGGTGGACAGAGGCACGAAAAACTGTTTTTT

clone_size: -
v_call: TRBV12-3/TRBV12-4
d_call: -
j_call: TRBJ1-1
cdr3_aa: CASSPHEGRTEAFF
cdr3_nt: TGTGCCAGCAGTCCCCACGAAGGTCGCACTGAAGCTTTCTTT

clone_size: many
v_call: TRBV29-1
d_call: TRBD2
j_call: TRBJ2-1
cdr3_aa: CSDTSGGLYNEQFF
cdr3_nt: TGCAGCGACACTAGCGGGGGCCTTTACAATGAGCAGTTCTTC

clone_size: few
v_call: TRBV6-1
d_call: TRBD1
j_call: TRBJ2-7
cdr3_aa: CASSEGIGQGAPEQYF
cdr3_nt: TGTGCCAGCAGTGAAGGGATTGGTCAGGGGGCACCAGAGCAGTACTTC

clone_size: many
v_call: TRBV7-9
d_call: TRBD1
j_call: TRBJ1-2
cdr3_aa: CASRRTRQGNYGYTF
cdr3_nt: TGTGCCAGCAGACGAACAAGACAGGGGAACTATGGCTACACCTTC

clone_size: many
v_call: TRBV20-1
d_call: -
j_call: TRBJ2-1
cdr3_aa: CSARVRGSSYNEQFF
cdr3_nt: TGCAGTGCTAGAGTGCGGGGAAGCTCCTACAATGAGCAGTTCTTC

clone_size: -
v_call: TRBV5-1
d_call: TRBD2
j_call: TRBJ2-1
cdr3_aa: CASSMGRRTSGDFDKQFF
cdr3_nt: TGCGCCAGCAGCATGGGACGTCGGACTAGCGGGGATTTCGATAAGCAGTTCTTC

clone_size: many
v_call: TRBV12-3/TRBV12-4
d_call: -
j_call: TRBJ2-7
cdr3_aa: CASSSDLAYEQYF
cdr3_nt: TGTGCCAGCAGTTCTGACTTAGCCTACGAGCAGTACTTC

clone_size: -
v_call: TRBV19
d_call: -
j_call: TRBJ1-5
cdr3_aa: CASSIAGHNQPQHF
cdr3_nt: TGTGCCAGTAGTATTGCGGGGCACAATCAGCCCCAGCATTTT

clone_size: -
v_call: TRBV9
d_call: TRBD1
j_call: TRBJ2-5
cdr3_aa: CASSLGTVGQETQYF
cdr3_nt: TGTGCCAGCAGCTTGGGGACAGTCGGTCAAGAGACCCAGTACTTC

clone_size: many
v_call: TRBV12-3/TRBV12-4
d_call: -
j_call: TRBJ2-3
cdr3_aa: CASIGGGTDTQYF
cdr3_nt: TGTGCCAGCATTGGGGGTGGAACAGATACGCAGTATTTT

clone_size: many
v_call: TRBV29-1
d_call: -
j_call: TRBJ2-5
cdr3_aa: CSADPTAAGLQETQYF
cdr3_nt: TGCAGCGCTGACCCTACTGCGGCAGGCCTCCAAGAGACCCAGTACTTC

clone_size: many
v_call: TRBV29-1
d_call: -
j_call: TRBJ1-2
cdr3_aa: CSVEDPVNYGYTF
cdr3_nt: TGCAGCGTTGAAGACCCGGTTAACTATGGCTACACCTTC

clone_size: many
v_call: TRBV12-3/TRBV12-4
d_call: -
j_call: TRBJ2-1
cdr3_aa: CASSWALGSYNEQFF
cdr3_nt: TGTGCCAGCAGTTGGGCACTGGGCTCCTACAATGAGCAGTTCTTC

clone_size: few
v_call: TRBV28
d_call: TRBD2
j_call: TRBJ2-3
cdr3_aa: CASSSLKTSGGTDTQYF
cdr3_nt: TGTGCCAGCAGTTCCCTAAAAACTAGCGGGGGCACAGATACGCAGTATTTT

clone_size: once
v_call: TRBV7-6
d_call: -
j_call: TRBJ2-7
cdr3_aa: CASSLEADNYEQYF
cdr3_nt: TGTGCCAGCAGCTTAGAGGCGGACAACTACGAGCAGTACTTC

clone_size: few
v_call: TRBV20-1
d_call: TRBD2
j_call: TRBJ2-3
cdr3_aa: CSARAGLAVRYTDTQYF
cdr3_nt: TGCAGTGCTAGAGCCGGACTAGCGGTCCGTTACACAGATACGCAGTATTTT

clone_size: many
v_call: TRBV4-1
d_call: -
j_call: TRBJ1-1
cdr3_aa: CASSQDRQLEAFF
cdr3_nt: TGCGCCAGCAGCCAAGATCGACAGCTTGAAGCTTTCTTT

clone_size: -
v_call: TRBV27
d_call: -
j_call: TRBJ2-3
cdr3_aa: CASSNRRADTQYF
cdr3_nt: TGTGCCAGCAGTAACCGCAGGGCAGATACGCAGTATTTT

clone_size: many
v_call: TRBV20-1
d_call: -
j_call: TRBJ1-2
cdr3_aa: CSARPVTVGFPGGYTF
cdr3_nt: TGCAGTGCTAGACCCGTGACAGTCGGATTTCCTGGTGGCTACACCTTC

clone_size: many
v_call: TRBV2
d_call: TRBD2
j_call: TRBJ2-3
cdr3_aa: CASSEASGRAFTDTQYF
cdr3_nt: TGTGCCAGCAGTGAGGCTAGCGGGAGGGCCTTCACAGATACGCAGTATTTT

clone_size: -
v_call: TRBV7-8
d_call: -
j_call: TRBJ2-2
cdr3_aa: CASSLNPDPVAGELFF
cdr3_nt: TGTGCCAGCAGCTTAAACCCTGACCCCGTTGCTGGGGAGCTGTTTTTT

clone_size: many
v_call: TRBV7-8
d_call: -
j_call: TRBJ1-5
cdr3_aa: CASSPQGGNNQPQHF
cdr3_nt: TGTGCCAGCAGTCCACAGGGAGGGAACAATCAGCCCCAGCATTTT

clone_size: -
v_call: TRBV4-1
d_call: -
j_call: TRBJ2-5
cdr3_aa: CASSQDQGARYF
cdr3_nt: TGCGCCAGCAGCCAAGATCAAGGGGCTCGGTACTTC